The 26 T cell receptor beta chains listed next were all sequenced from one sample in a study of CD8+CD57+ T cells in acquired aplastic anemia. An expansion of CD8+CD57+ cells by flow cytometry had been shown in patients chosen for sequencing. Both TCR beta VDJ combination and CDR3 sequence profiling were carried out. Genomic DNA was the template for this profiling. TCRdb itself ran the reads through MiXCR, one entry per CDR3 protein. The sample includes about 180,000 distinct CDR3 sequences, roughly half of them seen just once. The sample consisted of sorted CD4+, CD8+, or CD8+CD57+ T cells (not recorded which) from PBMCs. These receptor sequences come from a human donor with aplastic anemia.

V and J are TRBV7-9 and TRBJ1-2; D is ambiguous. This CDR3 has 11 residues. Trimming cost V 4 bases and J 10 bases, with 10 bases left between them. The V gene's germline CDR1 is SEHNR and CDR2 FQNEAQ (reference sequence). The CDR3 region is CASSSTRDYTF. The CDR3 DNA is TGTGCCAGCAGCTCGACAAGGGACTACACCTTC.

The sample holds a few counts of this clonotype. The CDR3 loop is CSVEIPRYTEAFF. For the CDR3, the DNA is TGCAGCGTTGAAATCCCGCGGTACACTGAAGCTTTCTTT. The rearrangement links TRBV29-1 to TRBJ1-1; D is unclear. The V gene's germline CDR1 is SQVTM and CDR2 ANQGSEA. The V and J ends lost 2 bases and 3 bases respectively, with 10 bases between them. The CDR3 contains 13 residues.

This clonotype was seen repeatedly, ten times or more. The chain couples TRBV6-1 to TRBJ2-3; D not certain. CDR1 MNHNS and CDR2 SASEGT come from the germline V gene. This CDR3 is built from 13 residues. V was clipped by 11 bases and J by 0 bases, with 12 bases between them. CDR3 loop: CALWRFSTDTQYF. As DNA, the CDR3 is TGTGCCCTGTGGCGTTTCAGCACAGATACGCAGTATTTT.

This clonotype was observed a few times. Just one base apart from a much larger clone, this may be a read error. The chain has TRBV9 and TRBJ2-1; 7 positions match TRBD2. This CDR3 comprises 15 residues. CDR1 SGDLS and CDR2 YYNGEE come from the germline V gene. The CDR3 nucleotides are TGTGCCAGCAGCCCCCAGACTAGCACCTACAATGAGCGGTTCTTC. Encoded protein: CASSPQTSTYNERFF.

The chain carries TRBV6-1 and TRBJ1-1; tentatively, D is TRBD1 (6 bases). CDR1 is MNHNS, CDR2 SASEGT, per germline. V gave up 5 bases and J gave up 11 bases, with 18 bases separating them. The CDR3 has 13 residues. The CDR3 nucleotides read TGTGCCAGCAGTACCAACTCAGGGGAAAGGGCTTTCTTT. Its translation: CASSTNSGERAFF.

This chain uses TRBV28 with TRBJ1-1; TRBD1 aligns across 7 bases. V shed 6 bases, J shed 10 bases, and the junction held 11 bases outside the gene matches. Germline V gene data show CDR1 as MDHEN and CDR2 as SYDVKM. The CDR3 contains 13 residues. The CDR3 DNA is TGTGCCAGCAGGGACAGGTCCAAGGGTGGAGCTTTCTTT. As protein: CASRDRSKGGAFF.

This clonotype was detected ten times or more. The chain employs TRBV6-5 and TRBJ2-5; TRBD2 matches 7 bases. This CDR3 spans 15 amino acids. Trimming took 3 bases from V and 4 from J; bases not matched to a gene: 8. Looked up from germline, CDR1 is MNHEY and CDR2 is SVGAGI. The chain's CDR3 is CASSYGGVLGETQYF. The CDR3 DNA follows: TGTGCCAGCAGTTATGGGGGGGTGCTAGGAGAGACCCAGTACTTC.

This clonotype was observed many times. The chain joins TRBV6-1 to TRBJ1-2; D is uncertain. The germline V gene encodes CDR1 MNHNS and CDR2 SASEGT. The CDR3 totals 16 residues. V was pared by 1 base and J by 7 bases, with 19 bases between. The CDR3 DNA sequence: TGTGCCAGCAGTGAAGGGCCGGAACGACCCCTGGGTGGCTACACCTTC. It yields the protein CASSEGPERPLGGYTF.

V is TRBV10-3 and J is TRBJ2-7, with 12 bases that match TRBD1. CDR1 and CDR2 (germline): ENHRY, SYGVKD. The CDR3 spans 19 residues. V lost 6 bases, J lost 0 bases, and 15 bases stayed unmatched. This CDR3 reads CAIRPLPGQGALSSYEQYF. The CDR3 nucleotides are TGTGCCATCAGACCTCTGCCGGGACAGGGGGCCCTGAGCTCCTACGAGCAGTACTTC.

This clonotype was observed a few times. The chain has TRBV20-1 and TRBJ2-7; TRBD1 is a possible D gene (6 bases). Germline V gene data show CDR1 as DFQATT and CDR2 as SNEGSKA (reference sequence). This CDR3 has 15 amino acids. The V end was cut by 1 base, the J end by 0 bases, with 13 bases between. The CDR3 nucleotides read TGCAGTGCTAGAGGGCAGGACAGTAGCTCCTACGAGCAGTACTTC. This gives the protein CSARGQDSSSYEQYF.

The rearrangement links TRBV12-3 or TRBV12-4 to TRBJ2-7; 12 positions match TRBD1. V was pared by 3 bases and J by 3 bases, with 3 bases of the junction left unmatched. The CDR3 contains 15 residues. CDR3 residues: CASSFGTGGIYEQYF. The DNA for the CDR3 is TGTGCCAGCAGTTTCGGGACAGGGGGCATCTACGAGCAGTACTTC.

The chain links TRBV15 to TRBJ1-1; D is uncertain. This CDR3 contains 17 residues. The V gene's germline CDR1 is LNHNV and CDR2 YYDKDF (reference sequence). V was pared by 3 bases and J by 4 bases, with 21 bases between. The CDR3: CATSSPVGITLGTEAFF. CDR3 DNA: TGTGCCACCAGCAGCCCCGTGGGGATAACGTTGGGCACTGAAGCTTTCTTT.

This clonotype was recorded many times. The CDR3 bases are TGTGCCAGCAGCTTCATCGGCAGGGGGCGCGGCGAGAACACCGGGGAGCTGTTTTTT. Amino acids: CASSFIGRGRGENTGELFF. The chain uses TRBV5-6 and TRBJ2-2, with 8 positions matching TRBD1. Germline V lookup: CDR1 SGHDT, CDR2 YYEEEE. V shed 2 bases and J 1 base; nucleotides not matched to a gene: 13. The CDR3 runs 19 residues.

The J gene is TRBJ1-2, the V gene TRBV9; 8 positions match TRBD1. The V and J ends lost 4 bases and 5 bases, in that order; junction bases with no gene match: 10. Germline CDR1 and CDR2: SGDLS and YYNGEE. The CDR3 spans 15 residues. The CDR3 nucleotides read TGTGCCAGCAGCCCGTCCGGGACAGGCTCTTATGGCTACACCTTC. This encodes CASSPSGTGSYGYTF. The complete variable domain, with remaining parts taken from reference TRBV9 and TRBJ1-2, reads DSGVTQTPKHLITATGQRVTLRCSPRSGDLSVYWYQQSLDQGLQFLIQYYNGEERAKGNILERFSAQQFPDLHSELNLSSLELGDSALYFCASSPSGTGSYGYTFGSGTRLTVV.

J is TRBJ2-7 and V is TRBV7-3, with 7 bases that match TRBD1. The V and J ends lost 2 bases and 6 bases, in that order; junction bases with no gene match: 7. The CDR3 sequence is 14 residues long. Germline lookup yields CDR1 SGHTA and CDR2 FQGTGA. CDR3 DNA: TGTGCCAGCAGCTTAGCACGGGACAGTTCCGAGCAGTACTTC. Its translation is CASSLARDSSEQYF.

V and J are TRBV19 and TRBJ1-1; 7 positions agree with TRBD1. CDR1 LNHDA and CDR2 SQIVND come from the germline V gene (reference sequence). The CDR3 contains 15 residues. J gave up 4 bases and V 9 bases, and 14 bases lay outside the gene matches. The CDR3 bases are TGTGCCAGCCGATCAGAGGACAGGATGGGCACTGAAGCTTTCTTT. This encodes CASRSEDRMGTEAFF.

For the CDR3, the DNA is TGTGCCACCAGTGATAACTATGGCTACACCTTC. Translated: CATSDNYGYTF. The V and J genes are TRBV24-1 and TRBJ1-2, with D uncertain. This CDR3 is 11 amino acids long. Germline V gene data show CDR1 as KGHDR and CDR2 as SFDVKD. V lost 3 bases to trimming and J lost 2 bases, with 0 bases between them.

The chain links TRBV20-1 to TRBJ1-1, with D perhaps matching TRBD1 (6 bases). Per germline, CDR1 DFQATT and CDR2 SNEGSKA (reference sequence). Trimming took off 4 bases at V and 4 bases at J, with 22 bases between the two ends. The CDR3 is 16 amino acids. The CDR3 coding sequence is TGCAGTGCTAAGACCCGTCGACAGGTCTCCGGCACTGAAGCTTTCTTT. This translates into CSAKTRRQVSGTEAFF.

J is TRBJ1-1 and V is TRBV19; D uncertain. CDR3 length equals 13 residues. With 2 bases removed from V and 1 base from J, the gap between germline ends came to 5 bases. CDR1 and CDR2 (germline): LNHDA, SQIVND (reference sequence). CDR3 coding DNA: TGTGCCAGTAGTATATCCCAGAACACTGAAGCTTTCTTT. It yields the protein CASSISQNTEAFF.

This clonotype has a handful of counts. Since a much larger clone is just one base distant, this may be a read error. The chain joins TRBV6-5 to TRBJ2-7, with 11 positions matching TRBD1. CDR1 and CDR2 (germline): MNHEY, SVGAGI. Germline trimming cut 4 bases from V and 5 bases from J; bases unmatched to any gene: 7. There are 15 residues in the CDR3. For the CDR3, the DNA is TGTGCCAGCAGTTGGTGCGGACAGGGGGCCGACGAGCAGTACTTC. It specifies CASSWCGQGADEQYF.

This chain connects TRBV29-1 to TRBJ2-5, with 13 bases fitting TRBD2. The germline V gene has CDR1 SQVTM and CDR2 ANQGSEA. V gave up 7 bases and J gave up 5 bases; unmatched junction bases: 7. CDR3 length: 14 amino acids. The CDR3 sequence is CSGWTSGSGETQYF. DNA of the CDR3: TGCAGCGGCTGGACTAGCGGGAGTGGGGAGACCCAGTACTTC.

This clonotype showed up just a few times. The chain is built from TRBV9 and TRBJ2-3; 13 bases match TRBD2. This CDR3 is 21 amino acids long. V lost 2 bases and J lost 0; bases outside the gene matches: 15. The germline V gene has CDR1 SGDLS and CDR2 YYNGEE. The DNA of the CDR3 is TGTGCCAGCAGCGTTGACCCTTGGACTAGCGGGGGTTATACTAGCACAGATACGCAGTATTTT. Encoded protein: CASSVDPWTSGGYTSTDTQYF.

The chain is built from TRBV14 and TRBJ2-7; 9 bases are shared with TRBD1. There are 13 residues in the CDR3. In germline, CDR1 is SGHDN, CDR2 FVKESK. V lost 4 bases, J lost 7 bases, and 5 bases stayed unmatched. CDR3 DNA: TGTGCCAGCAGCCCTGGGACAGGGCAAGAGCAGTACTTC. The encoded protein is CASSPGTGQEQYF. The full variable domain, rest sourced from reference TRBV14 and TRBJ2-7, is EAGVTQFPSHSVIEKGQTVTLRCDPISGHDNLYWYRRVMGKEIKFLLHFVKESKQDESGMPNNRFLAERTGGTYSTLKVQPAELEDSGVYFCASSPGTGQEQYFGPGTRLTVT.

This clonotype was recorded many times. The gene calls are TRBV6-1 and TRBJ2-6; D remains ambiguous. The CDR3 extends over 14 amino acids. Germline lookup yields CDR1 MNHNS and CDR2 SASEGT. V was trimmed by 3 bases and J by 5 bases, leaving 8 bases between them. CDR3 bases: TGTGCCAGCAGTGAGCTAGTGAGGGCCAACGTCCTGACTTTC. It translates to CASSELVRANVLTF.

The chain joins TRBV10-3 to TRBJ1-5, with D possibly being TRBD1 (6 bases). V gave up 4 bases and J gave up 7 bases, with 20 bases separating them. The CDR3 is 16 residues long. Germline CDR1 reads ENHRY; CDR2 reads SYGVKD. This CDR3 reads CAISAQRGGAGQPQHF. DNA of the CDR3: TGTGCCATCAGTGCTCAGCGGGGGGGCGCGGGGCAGCCCCAGCATTTT.

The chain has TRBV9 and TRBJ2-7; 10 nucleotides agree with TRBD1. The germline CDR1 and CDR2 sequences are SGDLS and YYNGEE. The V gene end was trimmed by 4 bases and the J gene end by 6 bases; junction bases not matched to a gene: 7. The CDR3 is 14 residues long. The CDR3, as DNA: TGTGCCAGCAGCCCAGGACAGGGGGTGGGCGAGCAGTACTTC. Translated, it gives CASSPGQGVGEQYF.